The entry below gives a single T cell receptor (beta chain) sequence along with its context. Only a few counts were recorded for this clone. The antigen it binds to is not known. No qualities accompany the bases; no much larger clone lies one base away. The immunoSEQ Assay, a bias-controlled multiplex PCR, was used to amplify TCRbeta CDR3 regions from genomic DNA. In the original analysis: The number of nucleated cells in each sample was estimated from the amplification of reference gene primers within the assay. To quantify the absolute abundance of each unique TCRbeta CDR3 rearrangement, sequence reads were collapsed and filtered. Productive Simpson clonality was computed per sample as the square root of Simpson's diversity index over productive rearrangements. TCRdb re-hosts the immuneACCESS table, in-frame sequences only. Its copies lack some clones; in the studies checked, an unresolved V gene accounts for under half of them, and the cause for the rest is not known. V and J calls plus clone size are reproduced from that table; the DNA served to infer D and trimming. Recorded for this sample are under 110,000 clones; around 85% of them occurred a single time. Together, the top ten hold around 1.9% of the sample.

Collaborating institutions collected whole blood in K2EDTA tubes following their own protocols. For TCRbeta analysis, collaborators shipped samples as frozen whole blood, isolated PBMCs, or DNA extracted from either of those sample types. CDR1 and CDR2 are drawn from the germline V gene: SNHLY, FYNNEI. The CDR3, from cysteine to phenylalanine, totals 13 residues. Only CDR3 DNA remains: 39 bases, in frame from the first base. Cut back by 6 bases and 5 bases, the V and J ends lie 13 bases apart. The data were obtained in a study of blood T cell repertoires in COVID-19 (dated by TCRdb to the early 2020s). As for the study more broadly: Samples covering the acute and convalescent phases of COVID-19 were provided by collaborators in the United States, Italy and Spain. The repertoires were released in a freely available public database meant as a resource for research on the immune response to SARS-CoV-2. The prospective study material was composed of cDNA or gDNA derived from T cells, B-cell-depleted T cells, or PBMCs. The samples were drawn from the first 160 participants of the ongoing ImmuneRACE study and from 950 to 1,500 subjects provided by 6 global collaborators. A de-identified subject ID, COVID-19 status, age in years and sex were almost always included in the sample metadata. Where available, HLA class I and class II types were taken from metadata supplied by the sample provider and were not determined by assay-based typing. Deeply sampled blood TCRbeta repertoires from subjects exposed to, actively infected with, or recovered from COVID-19 were included in the dataset. The full study reports these points: The amount of clinical and demographic metadata varied by source and participant and was provided uncurated.

Source material: peripheral blood. The receptor's source is a woman in her seventies with active or convalescent COVID-19. The rearrangement combines TRBV2 with TRBJ1-1; TRBD1 is a weak D gene call, 6 bases matching. This receptor carries the CDR3 CASRIGRGTEAFF. The DNA is TGTGCCAGCAGGATCGGCAGGGGAACTGAAGCTTTCTTT.